The 9 T cell receptor beta chains listed next were all sequenced from one sample in a study of OX40 agonist ivuxolimab in advanced cancers. The assay was immunoSEQ multiplex PCR, and TCRdb's table has in-frame clones only and misses some. The table has roughly 48,000 clones, approximately 84% seen once. Sample: CD4+ or CD8+ T cells sorted from blood, taken in a trial of the OX40 agonist ivuxolimab. The receptors were gathered from an adult with an advanced solid tumor such as melanoma, head and neck, liver or kidney cancer.

CDR3 sequence (DNA): TGTGCCAGCAGTGCTCAACAGGGGGGTACCGGGGAGCTGTTTTTT. This sequence encodes CASSAQQGGTGELFF. V is TRBV6-1 and J is TRBJ2-2, with TRBD1 matching over 8 bases. Germline V gene sequence: CDR1 MNHNS, CDR2 SASEGT. CDR3 length equals 15 residues. The trim removed 4 bases at V and 5 bases at J, leaving 6 bases unmatched.

This clone has just a few counts. The V and J genes are TRBV11-2 and TRBJ2-2; TRBD2 matches 12 bases. The CDR3 is 18 residues long. Germline V gene sequence: CDR1 SGHAT, CDR2 FQNNGV. V gave up 5 bases and J gave up 7 bases; unmatched junction bases: 14. In nucleotides, the CDR3 is TGTGCCAGCAGCCTCCTGCCTAGCGGGAGGGCCGTCGGCGGGGAGCTGTTTTTT. Its translation: CASSLLPSGRAVGGELFF.

The rearrangement joins TRBV11-2 to TRBJ2-1, with 9 bases aligning to TRBD1. Germline CDR1 is SGHAT and CDR2 is FQNNGV. Trimming at V came to 5 bases and at J to 6 bases, leaving 20 bases not matched to a gene. The CDR3 is 19 amino acids. The CDR3 bases are TGTGCCAGCAGCCTAAGGACAGGGGTGGTTTTGTCCCCTCGCAATGAGCAGTTCTTC. Its protein is CASSLRTGVVLSPRNEQFF.

V gene TRBV9 combines with J gene TRBJ2-1; 7 bases are shared with TRBD1. Trimming at V came to 5 bases and at J to 0 bases, leaving 20 bases not matched to a gene. The CDR3 covers 20 residues. Germline V gene lookup returns CDR1 SGDLS and CDR2 YYNGEE. Written as DNA, the CDR3 is TGTGCCAGCAGGGAGCTACCCCGAACAAGGGGGCCAAACTCCTACAATGAGCAGTTCTTC. Its translation is CASRELPRTRGPNSYNEQFF.

The rearrangement joins TRBV28 to TRBJ1-2; D remains unclear. This CDR3 has 11 amino acids. V lost 5 bases and J lost 2, with 3 bases in between. Germline V gene lookup returns CDR1 MDHEN and CDR2 SYDVKM. CDR3 in amino acids: CASSRNYGYTF. The CDR3 bases are TGTGCCAGCAGTCGGAACTATGGCTACACCTTC.

CDR3: CASSPIREGGNTDTQYF. DNA for the CDR3: TGTGCCAGCAGCCCTATCCGGGAGGGGGGGAACACAGATACGCAGTATTTT. The rearrangement joins TRBV5-4 to TRBJ2-3; 8 nucleotides align to TRBD2. In germline, CDR1 is SGHNT, CDR2 YYREEE (reference sequence). The CDR3 is made up of 17 amino acids. J lost 2 bases, V lost 4 bases, and 12 bases had no gene match.

The chain combines TRBV2 with TRBJ2-1; the D is unclear. There are 15 residues in the CDR3. Germline V gene data show CDR1 as SNHLY and CDR2 as FYNNEI. Trimming left V 6 bases short and J 6 bases short, with 18 bases between. CDR3 bases: TGTGCCAGCAGAACCCCTAGACGCCTTGGCAATGAGCAGTTCTTC. This encodes CASRTPRRLGNEQFF. The whole variable domain, remainder taken from reference TRBV2 and TRBJ2-1, is EPEVTQTPSHQVTQMGQEVILRCVPISNHLYFYWYRQILGQKVEFLVSFYNNEISEKSEIFDDQFSVERPDGSNFTLKIRSTKLEDSAMYFCASRTPRRLGNEQFFGPGTRLTVL.

This clone is medium-sized within its sample. The chain uses TRBV30 and TRBJ1-1; D possibly corresponds to TRBD1 (6 bases). The ends were cut back, 8 bases at V and 4 bases at J, with 17 bases in the middle. The CDR3 length is 13 residues. Germline V gene lookup returns CDR1 GTSNPN and CDR2 SVGIG (reference sequence). The DNA of the CDR3 is TGTGCCAGGAATGGTGGGGGCACCACTGAAGCTTTCTTT. Translating gives CARNGGGTTEAFF.

The chain couples TRBV7-3 to TRBJ2-7, with a tentative D call TRBD1 (5 bases). The V end was cut by 2 bases, the J end by 5 bases, with 19 bases between. Germline CDR1 and CDR2: SGHTA and FQGTGA. The CDR3 is made up of 16 amino acids. CDR3 sequence reads: CASSLLGQGNADEQYF. The CDR3 nucleotides read TGTGCCAGCAGCTTACTCGGGCAGGGTAACGCGGACGAGCAGTACTTC.